Listed here are 32 T cell receptor beta chains from one sample, sequenced in a study of OX40 agonist ivuxolimab in advanced cancers. Produced via immunoSEQ multiplex PCR; TCRdb's table is partial and in-frame only. The table lists 55,000 to 70,000 clones, around 89% of them singletons. The sequencing here drew on CD4+ or CD8+ T cells sorted from blood, taken in a trial of the OX40 agonist ivuxolimab. These receptors all stem from an adult with an advanced solid tumor such as melanoma, head and neck, liver or kidney cancer.

The V and J genes are TRBV9 and TRBJ1-4; 9 bases fit TRBD1. The length of the CDR3 is 17 residues. Germline CDR1 is SGDLS and CDR2 is YYNGEE. Unmatched junction bases numbered 19, after V lost 3 bases and J lost 13 bases. DNA of the CDR3: TGTGCCAGCAGCGCCGGGACAGGGAACAGTCGAGAAGTCGGACTGTTTTTT. Translating gives CASSAGTGNSREVGLFF. The full variable domain, rest sourced from reference TRBV9 and TRBJ1-4, is DSGVTQTPKHLITATGQRVTLRCSPRSGDLSVYWYQQSLDQGLQFLIQYYNGEERAKGNILERFSAQQFPDLHSELNLSSLELGDSALYFCASSAGTGNSREVGLFFGSGTQLSVL.

The V and J genes are TRBV10-3 and TRBJ2-3; 13 nucleotides agree with TRBD2. The germline V gene encodes CDR1 ENHRY and CDR2 SYGVKD. The CDR3 is made up of 16 amino acids. Trimming removed 8 bases from V and 1 base from J; junction bases left unmatched: 6. The CDR3 region has the DNA TGTGCCATCCGCGGGACTAGCGGGGCCGGCACAGATACGCAGTATTTT. This codes for CAIRGTSGAGTDTQYF.

This sequence joins TRBV5-1 and TRBJ2-7, with D perhaps assigned TRBD1 or TRBD2 (6 bases each). V lost 7 bases to trimming and J lost 5 bases, with 22 bases between them. CDR1 SGHRS and CDR2 YFSETQ come from the germline V gene. The CDR3 covers 15 residues. CDR3 amino acids: CASEPPGGTENEQYF. The DNA for the CDR3 is TGCGCCAGCGAACCCCCCGGGGGCACGGAGAACGAGCAGTACTTC.

This chain links TRBV2 with TRBJ1-5; perhaps TRBD1 as D (5 bases). V was pared by 4 bases and J by 4 bases, with 11 bases between. This CDR3 spans 14 amino acids. The V gene's germline CDR1 is SNHLY and CDR2 FYNNEI. CDR3 in amino acids: CASSVAGPNQPQHF. CDR3 in DNA: TGTGCCAGCAGTGTGGCAGGGCCTAATCAGCCCCAGCATTTT.

This sequence joins TRBV18 and TRBJ1-2; 12 bases agree with TRBD1. J was trimmed by 6 bases and V by 6 bases; bases with no gene match: 17. CDR1 is KGHSH, CDR2 LQKENI, per germline. This CDR3 is 18 amino acids long. CDR3 protein: CASSTSWGQGAAGDGYTF. Here the CDR3 DNA reads TGTGCCAGCTCTACCTCTTGGGGACAGGGGGCCGCTGGGGATGGCTACACCTTC.

J is TRBJ2-3 and V is TRBV28, with D hard to call. The CDR3 sequence is 11 residues long. Germline values: CDR1 MDHEN, CDR2 SYDVKM. The germline V and J ends were trimmed by 7 bases and 1 base, with 3 bases remaining between them. In nucleotides, the CDR3 is TGTGCCAGCACCGGCACAGATACGCAGTATTTT. It yields the protein CASTGTDTQYF. Complete variable domain (other parts from reference TRBV28 and TRBJ2-3): DVKVTQSSRYLVKRTGEKVFLECVQDMDHENMFWYRQDPGLGLRLIYFSYDVKMKEKGDIPEGYSVSREKKERFSLILESASTNQTSMYLCASTGTDTQYFGPGTRLTVL.

This CDR3 reads CASSLGGGVPYEQYF. As DNA, the CDR3 is TGTGCCAGCAGTTTAGGCGGGGGGGTTCCCTACGAGCAGTACTTC. The chain combines TRBV28 with TRBJ2-5, with 9 bases that match TRBD2. The J call may be in error: the DNA end matches TRBJ2-7 better. This CDR3 contains 15 residues. Germline lookup yields CDR1 MDHEN and CDR2 SYDVKM.

The chain carries TRBV5-1 and TRBJ1-1; unclear D gene. The CDR3 consists of 13 residues. The germline CDR1 and CDR2 sequences are SGHRS and YFSETQ. The ends were cut back, 0 bases at V and 2 bases at J, with 5 bases in the middle. The DNA of the CDR3 is TGCGCCAGCAGCTTGGACACCAACACTGAAGCTTTCTTT. It is translated as CASSLDTNTEAFF.

V and J are TRBV2 and TRBJ1-1; no reliable D call. CDR3 length: 13 residues. Between the trimmed V and J ends, which lost 5 bases and 3 bases, there was a span of 10 bases. Germline V CDR1 and CDR2: SNHLY, FYNNEI. CDR3: CASSNQGDTEAFF. CDR3 DNA sequence: TGTGCCAGCAGTAACCAAGGTGACACTGAAGCTTTCTTT.

CDR3 bases: TGTGCCAGTAGTCCGGGCACAACTAATGAAAAACTGTTTTTT. As protein: CASSPGTTNEKLFF. The rearrangement joins TRBV19 to TRBJ1-4; D not certain. Germline V gene sequence: CDR1 LNHDA, CDR2 SQIVND (reference sequence). The CDR3 extends over 14 amino acids. Deletions cut 5 bases from V and 0 bases from J, with 7 bases between.

The V call is TRBV19, the J call TRBJ1-4; 7 nucleotides line up with TRBD1. J was trimmed by 5 bases and V by 7 bases; bases with no gene match: 10. The germline V gene encodes CDR1 LNHDA and CDR2 SQIVND (reference sequence). The CDR3 spans 15 residues. The CDR3 reads CASTGQEGTNEKLFF. CDR3 bases: TGTGCCAGTACCGGACAGGAGGGTACGAATGAAAAACTGTTTTTT.

This clone showed up just once. The rearrangement uses TRBV15 and TRBJ2-3; 10 positions match TRBD1. CDR1 is LNHNV and CDR2 is YYDKDF in the germline V gene (reference sequence). V gave up 0 bases and J gave up 4 bases; unmatched junction bases: 10. The CDR3 length is 18 residues. In DNA, the CDR3 is TGTGCCACCAGCAGAGATTCCCTGGGGGACAGGGGTGCAGATACGCAGTATTTT. Protein: CATSRDSLGDRGADTQYF.

This chain connects TRBV7-2 to TRBJ1-2, with 10 bases matching TRBD1. The CDR3 runs 17 residues. V dropped 4 bases and J dropped 0; count of bases not matched to a gene: 8. The germline V gene encodes CDR1 SGHTA and CDR2 FQGNSA. CDR3 nucleotide sequence: TGTGCCAGCAGCTCAACGGGGGGACAGGGGACTAACTATGGCTACACCTTC. It specifies CASSSTGGQGTNYGYTF.

CDR3 DNA: TGTGCCAGCAGTGAGACAGGGGGCGTTTATAAAAGTATTGCTGAAGCTTTCTTT. Amino acid sequence: CASSETGGVYKSIAEAFF. J is TRBJ1-1 and V is TRBV25-1; 10 nucleotides align to TRBD1. With 3 bases clipped from V and 6 bases from J, the junction kept 16 bases outside the gene matches. The CDR3 extends over 18 amino acids. Germline V gene lookup returns CDR1 MGHDK and CDR2 SYGVNS.

The chain carries TRBV27 and TRBJ2-2, with D hard to call. The CDR3 extends over 12 amino acids. The V gene lost 9 bases and the J gene lost 6 bases, with 11 bases spanning the gap. CDR1 and CDR2 (germline): MNHEY, SMNVEV (reference sequence). The CDR3 DNA reads as TGTGCCAGTTACGCCGCGGCCGGGGAGCTGTTTTTT. Translated, it gives CASYAAAGELFF.

The gene calls are TRBV11-3 and TRBJ1-2, with D hard to call. Germline CDR1 is SGHNT and CDR2 is YENEEA. The CDR3 runs 14 residues. Trimming shortened V by 5 bases and J by 3 bases, and 13 bases separated the two germline ends. The CDR3 DNA is TGTGCCAGCAGCCAAGGCCTGGGCGACTATGGCTACACCTTC. Its translation: CASSQGLGDYGYTF.

The V gene is TRBV4-3, the J gene TRBJ1-4; a weak D match, TRBD1 (5 bases). Per the germline V gene, CDR1 is LGHNA and CDR2 is YSLEER. V was cut by 1 base and J by 7 bases, with 7 bases left in between. This CDR3 is built from 13 residues. CDR3 sequence reads: CASSQVQGEKLFF. The CDR3, as DNA: TGCGCCAGCAGCCAAGTCCAGGGTGAAAAACTGTTTTTT.

The rearrangement joins TRBV18 to TRBJ2-3, with D tentatively TRBD2 (5 bases). Trimming pared 2 bases from V and 2 bases from J, leaving 11 bases between. CDR3 size: 15 residues. CDR1 and CDR2 from the germline V gene are KGHSH and LQKENI. The chain's CDR3 is CASSPEGEFTDTQYF. The DNA of the CDR3 is TGTGCCAGCTCACCAGAGGGAGAGTTCACAGATACGCAGTATTTT.

V is TRBV7-9 and J is TRBJ1-5, with 8 bases lining up with TRBD1. CDR1 is SEHNR, CDR2 FQNEAQ, per germline (reference sequence). V gave up 8 bases and J gave up 7 bases; unmatched junction bases: 7. The CDR3 is 13 residues long. Here the CDR3 reads CASVDRADQPQHF. As DNA, the CDR3 is TGTGCCAGCGTGGACAGGGCCGACCAGCCCCAGCATTTT.

The V and J genes are TRBV20-1 and TRBJ2-5; no clear D. This CDR3 comprises 11 residues. The V and J ends lost 8 bases and 2 bases respectively, with 9 bases between them. Germline CDR1 is DFQATT and CDR2 is SNEGSKA (reference sequence). The CDR3 loop is CSPEVQETQYF. CDR3 DNA: TGCAGTCCCGAGGTACAAGAGACCCAGTACTTC.

The DNA of the CDR3 is TGTGCCAGCAGCTTGTGGGGGGACCGGGGGAACCCCCAGCATTTT. It translates to CASSLWGDRGNPQHF. The chain joins TRBV11-2 to TRBJ1-5; maybe TRBD1 (5 bases). The CDR3 runs to 15 residues. Deletions cut 3 bases from V and 10 bases from J, with 19 bases between. CDR1 and CDR2 from the germline V gene are SGHAT and FQNNGV.

The J gene is TRBJ1-2, the V gene TRBV19; D remains unclear. Trimming stripped 3 bases from V and 4 bases from J, with 6 bases between. The CDR3 is 12 amino acids. Germline V lookup: CDR1 LNHDA, CDR2 SQIVND (reference sequence). The CDR3 DNA follows: TGTGCCAGTAGTATTCGCAGCTATGGCTACACCTTC. Translating gives CASSIRSYGYTF.

DNA for the CDR3: TGTGCCAGTAGTCCTGACACCAGCTCTGGAAACACCATATATTTT. Its protein product is CASSPDTSSGNTIYF. The J gene is TRBJ1-3, the V gene TRBV19; the D is unclear. Per the germline V gene, CDR1 is LNHDA and CDR2 is SQIVND (reference sequence). Trimming stripped 5 bases from V and 0 bases from J, with 11 bases between. There are 15 residues in the CDR3.

CDR3 DNA sequence: TGTGCCAGCATCGGGACAGGAGGTAGTGAGCGAGGCTACACCTTC. This sequence encodes CASIGTGGSERGYTF. J is TRBJ1-2 and V is TRBV5-6, with 8 bases matching TRBD1. With 6 bases clipped from V and 8 bases from J, the junction kept 15 bases outside the gene matches. Per germline, CDR1 SGHDT and CDR2 YYEEEE. There are 15 residues in the CDR3.

V is TRBV28 and J is TRBJ2-7; perhaps TRBD1 as D (6 bases). The CDR3 contains 13 residues. Germline assignment: CDR1 MDHEN and CDR2 SYDVKM. V lost 5 bases to trimming and J lost 0 bases, with 8 bases between them. The DNA for the CDR3 is TGTGCCAGCAGTCGGACAGCCTCCTACGAGCAGTACTTC. It is translated as CASSRTASYEQYF.

This rearrangement joins TRBV6-5 to TRBJ1-2, with a possible D match to TRBD1 (6 bases). Germline loops: CDR1 MNHEY, CDR2 SVGAGI. V was cut by 4 bases and J by 4 bases, with 10 bases left in between. The CDR3 runs 13 residues. CDR3 sequence reads: CASSSRDTYGYTF. CDR3 bases: TGTGCCAGCAGTTCTCGGGACACCTATGGCTACACCTTC.

This clone was seen once. This chain links TRBV7-9 with TRBJ2-1; 7 bases map to TRBD1. The CDR3 sequence is 14 residues long. The germline CDR1 and CDR2 sequences are SEHNR and FQNEAQ (reference sequence). J gave up 4 bases and V 8 bases, and 8 bases lay outside the gene matches. CDR3 region: CASDPGQTYNEQFF. The CDR3 DNA is TGTGCCAGCGACCCGGGACAGACTTACAATGAGCAGTTCTTC.

In nucleotides, the CDR3 is TGTGCCAGCAGTCCACAGGGGACTAACTATGGCTACACCTTC. The encoded protein is CASSPQGTNYGYTF. The rearrangement joins TRBV2 to TRBJ1-2; TRBD1 agrees at 7 bases. Germline CDR1 SNHLY, CDR2 FYNNEI. With V trimmed by 5 bases and J by 0 bases, 3 bases remained unmatched. The CDR3 sequence is 14 residues long.

V usage is TRBV27 and J usage is TRBJ2-4; 8 bases map to TRBD1. The germline V gene encodes CDR1 MNHEY and CDR2 SMNVEV (reference sequence). The CDR3 has 18 amino acids. V was pared by 0 bases and J by 2 bases, with 9 bases of the junction left unmatched. This CDR3 is CASSLSNQGANTKNIQYF. The CDR3 DNA reads as TGTGCCAGCAGTTTATCGAATCAGGGGGCGAACACCAAAAACATTCAGTACTTC.

This clone was counted only a few times. The V and J genes are TRBV9 and TRBJ2-1, with 8 bases fitting TRBD2. J was trimmed by 10 bases and V by 7 bases; bases with no gene match: 7. Germline-derived CDR1 and CDR2 are SGDLS and YYNGEE. The CDR3 spans 12 residues. The CDR3 protein is CASAWRGEEQFF. The DNA of the CDR3 is TGTGCCAGCGCGTGGCGGGGGGAGGAGCAGTTCTTC.

The V call is TRBV18, the J call TRBJ2-2; D is unclear. The V and J ends lost 3 bases and 6 bases respectively, with 8 bases between them. This CDR3 has 13 residues. Germline CDR1 is KGHSH and CDR2 is LQKENI. CDR3: CASSPLYAGELFF. The CDR3, as DNA: TGTGCCAGCTCACCTCTTTATGCCGGGGAGCTGTTTTTT.

The rearrangement links TRBV28 to TRBJ1-2; perhaps TRBD1 as D (5 bases). Trimming removed 7 bases at V and 0 bases at J, with 15 bases between. The CDR3 covers 15 residues. Germline V gene sequence: CDR1 MDHEN, CDR2 SYDVKM. CDR3 sequence (DNA): TGTGCCAGCAATTGGGACCTAACCGCTAACTATGGCTACACCTTC. Its translation: CASNWDLTANYGYTF.